This T cell receptor beta chain was sequenced during a study of OX40 agonist ivuxolimab in advanced cancers. Study-level background: Two patients with cutaneous melanoma and one with hepatocellular carcinoma, three in total, showed partial responses.

The CDR3 is 15 amino acids. TCRdb's copy holds only in-frame clones and misses some; the assay was immunoSEQ multiplex PCR. The sample consists of about 43,000 clones, roughly 91% of them appearing once. The material sequenced was CD4+ or CD8+ T cells sorted from blood, taken in a trial of the OX40 agonist ivuxolimab. This sequence originates from an adult with an advanced solid tumor such as melanoma, head and neck, liver or kidney cancer. The V and J genes are TRBV21-1 and TRBJ2-7; the listed D gene, TRBD2, was not tested against the DNA. TRBV21-1 is a recognized pseudogene. The CDR3 protein is CASSKKSAVSYEQYF. The DNA for the CDR3 is TGTGCCAGCAGCAAAAAGTCCGCGGTGTCCTACGAGCAGTACTTC.